This TCR beta chain was sequenced during a study of blood T cell repertoires in COVID-19. The CDR3 runs 16 residues. Only in-frame clones appear in the TCRdb table, and some are missing; sequencing was by immunoSEQ multiplex PCR. The sample lists about 260,000 clones, around 84% occurring once. The sample comprised PBMCs or T cells enriched from blood (not recorded which). The TCR comes from a man aged 30 to 45 with acute COVID-19. The chain recombines TRBV21-1 with TRBJ2-2; no DNA check was done on the table's D call, TRBD1. TRBV21-1 is flagged as a pseudogene. The CDR3 DNA reads TGTGCCAGCAGCATTAGGGGGCACGCGAACACCGGGGAGCTGTTTTTT. Its protein is CASSIRGHANTGELFF.